This TCR beta chain emerged from a study of control samples from healthy donors and cancer patients. This clone has just one count. The germline V and J ends were trimmed by 4 bases and 3 bases, with 18 bases remaining between them. This CDR3 has 16 residues. Germline CDR1 LNHNV, CDR2 YYDKDF (reference sequence). The data were produced by immunoSEQ multiplex PCR, yet TCRdb's version contains in-frame clones alone and is incomplete. Of over 150,000 clones listed, roughly 91% were seen once; the top ten hold more than 1.1%. The genes are TRBV15 and TRBJ2-5; D may match TRBD1 or TRBD2 (5 bases each). Sequencing was performed on blood. The sequence was collected from a man aged 18 to 30 in good health. CDR3 DNA sequence: TGTGCCACCAGCACCTCAGCTTCGGGGCTTGAAGAGACCCAGTACTTC. Its protein is CATSTSASGLEETQYF.